The 25 T cell receptor beta chains reported below all come from one sample, sequenced in a study of breast tumors, draining lymph nodes, adjacent tissues. TCRdb used MiXCR to reprocess the multiplex PCR reads, holding one entry per CDR3 protein. Of 180,000 or so distinct CDR3 sequences in the sample, roughly 31% were seen once. Axillary draining lymph nodes of breast cancer patients supplied the node samples. Sequencing was performed on axillary lymph node tissue. The receptors derive from a female donor with breast cancer. Some clones in this sample may be carry-over from other donors' samples.

To note about this clonotype: This sequence may be a read error, since a much larger clone differs from it by one base. The rearrangement joins TRBV6-6 to TRBJ1-6; 8 nucleotides agree with TRBD1. The CDR3 is 19 amino acids. The trim removed 4 bases at V and 1 base at J, leaving 12 bases unmatched. Germline CDR1 and CDR2: MNHNY and SVGAGI (reference sequence). CDR3 in amino acids: CASSLITGDRRSYNSPLHF. For the CDR3, the DNA is TGTGCCAGCAGTTTAATTACAGGGGACAGGAGGTCCTATAATTCACCCCTCCACTTT.

The rearrangement joins TRBV20-1 to TRBJ1-2; D may be TRBD1 (5 bases). Germline V gene data show CDR1 as DFQATT and CDR2 as SNEGSKA (reference sequence). CDR3 length: 16 residues. Deletions cut 4 bases from V and 3 bases from J, with 21 bases between. The DNA for the CDR3 is TGCAGTGCTATCCATGACCAATCTGGGGGAGACTATGGCTACACCTTC. This codes for CSAIHDQSGGDYGYTF.

The table lists this clonotype with a few counts. One base away lies a much larger clone, so this may be a sequencing read error. The chain joins TRBV6-5 to TRBJ2-7; 7 nucleotides agree with TRBD1. This CDR3 contains 14 residues. Germline assignment: CDR1 MNHEY and CDR2 SVGAGI. The ends lost 5 bases at V and 4 bases at J; junction bases unmatched: 8. The CDR3 bases are TGTGCCAGCAGTCTGGGACAGTTTAGTTACGAGCAGTACTTC. Translated: CASSLGQFSYEQYF.

The chain uses TRBV3-1 and TRBJ2-1; 14 bases fit TRBD2. Unmatched junction bases numbered 18, after V lost 8 bases and J lost 15 bases. Germline assignment: CDR1 LGHDT and CDR2 YNNKEL (reference sequence). The CDR3 loop spans 16 amino acids. CDR3 DNA: TGTGCCAGCGGCTCGACGAGACTAGCGGGAGGGCCGGGTCTGTTCTTC. It translates to CASGSTRLAGGPGLFF.

The CDR3 region is CASSVDRGVKLFF. For the CDR3, the DNA is TGTGCCAGCAGTGTCGACAGGGGGGTAAAACTGTTTTTT. The chain is built from TRBV2 and TRBJ1-4, with 9 bases fitting TRBD1. The CDR3 spans 13 residues. The junction had 4 bases not matched to a gene; V was cut back by 4 bases and J by 10 bases. Germline V lookup: CDR1 SNHLY, CDR2 FYNNEI.

This clonotype was recorded at least ten times. CDR3 residues: CASSPEEGTYEQYF. CDR3 coding DNA: TGTGCCAGCTCACCAGAAGAGGGGACGTACGAGCAGTACTTC. This sequence joins TRBV18 and TRBJ2-7; TRBD1 or TRBD2 may be the D gene (5 bases each). V was trimmed by 2 bases and J by 4 bases, leaving 12 bases between them. The CDR3 loop spans 14 amino acids. The V gene's germline CDR1 is KGHSH and CDR2 LQKENI.

This clonotype has more than one count but fewer than ten. This chain joins TRBV6-7 and TRBJ2-2, with 7 bases that match TRBD1. TRBV6-7 is classed as an ORF, of uncertain function. The CDR3 runs 23 residues. V shed 2 bases and J 2 bases; nucleotides not matched to a gene: 26. The CDR3 loop reads CASSYPRILRDSSNSENTGELFF. The CDR3 DNA follows: TGTGCCAGCAGTTACCCCCGAATTCTACGGGACAGCTCCAACTCGGAAAACACCGGGGAGCTGTTTTTT.

CDR3 DNA: TGCAGTGCTAGTGGACAGGGGGTTCGGACCACCATATATTTT. The encoded protein is CSASGQGVRTTIYF. This rearrangement joins TRBV20-1 to TRBJ1-3, with TRBD1 matching over 10 bases. V lost 3 bases, J lost 9 bases, and 8 bases stayed unmatched. Germline assignment: CDR1 DFQATT and CDR2 SNEGSKA (reference sequence). The CDR3 totals 14 residues.

This clonotype was recorded at least ten times. The V gene is TRBV12-3 or TRBV12-4, the J gene TRBJ2-1; 14 positions agree with TRBD2. There are 16 residues in the CDR3. The V gene end was trimmed by 2 bases and the J gene end by 9 bases; junction bases not matched to a gene: 6. The CDR3 DNA reads as TGTGCCAGCAGTTTAAAGGGACTAGCGGGAGAGACTGAGCAGTTCTTC. It encodes CASSLKGLAGETEQFF.

This clonotype was observed at least ten times. The V call is TRBV7-3, the J call TRBJ2-2; 8 bases agree with TRBD2. The V gene end was trimmed by 3 bases and the J gene end by 5 bases; junction bases not matched to a gene: 8. CDR1 is SGHTA, CDR2 FQGTGA, per germline. The CDR3 loop spans 16 amino acids. In DNA, the CDR3 is TGTGCCAGCAGCTTGGGTACTAGCGGAGATACCGGGGAGCTGTTTTTT. It encodes CASSLGTSGDTGELFF.

This clonotype was seen ten or more times. The rearrangement links TRBV6-2 or TRBV6-3 to TRBJ1-6; D uncertain. Trimming removed 5 bases from V and 9 bases from J, with 11 bases in between. Germline-derived CDR1 and CDR2 are MNHEY and SVGEGT. The CDR3 covers 13 residues. CDR3 sequence: CASSRPTGSPLHF. The CDR3 DNA reads as TGTGCCAGCAGTCGACCCACCGGTTCACCCCTCCACTTT.

This clonotype has ten or more counts. The chain uses TRBV11-2 and TRBJ2-3; a possible D gene is TRBD2 (5 bases). V lost 1 base to trimming and J lost 5 bases, with 7 bases between them. Germline CDR1 reads SGHAT; CDR2 reads FQNNGV. The CDR3 has 13 amino acids. CDR3 in amino acids: CASSLGTRDTQYF. CDR3 sequence (DNA): TGTGCCAGCAGCTTAGGAACTAGAGATACGCAGTATTTT.

This chain joins TRBV12-3 or TRBV12-4 and TRBJ1-2; 9 nucleotides line up with TRBD1. The CDR3 totals 13 residues. With 4 bases clipped from V and 8 bases from J, the junction kept 5 bases outside the gene matches. CDR3 nucleotides: TGTGCCAGCAGTTCGGGACAGGGCGAGGGCTACACCTTC. As protein: CASSSGQGEGYTF.

This clonotype was recorded only once. The rearrangement joins TRBV11-2 to TRBJ2-5; the D gene could be TRBD1 or TRBD2 (5 bases each). The germline gives CDR1 SGHAT, CDR2 FQNNGV. With 6 bases removed from V and 5 bases from J, the gap between germline ends came to 16 bases. This CDR3 has 14 residues. The CDR3 sequence is CASSISGLGETQYF. The DNA of the CDR3 is TGTGCCAGCAGTATATCGGGGCTGGGGGAGACCCAGTACTTC. Complete variable domain (other parts from reference TRBV11-2 and TRBJ2-5): EAGVAQSPRYKIIEKRQSVAFWCNPISGHATLYWYQQILGQGPKLLIQFQNNGVVDDSQLPKDRFSAERLKGVDSTLKIQPAKLEDSAVYLCASSISGLGETQYFGPGTRLLVL.

This clonotype occurred once. A much larger clone differs by one base, so this may be a read error. The chain recombines TRBV20-1 with TRBJ2-1; 16 positions match TRBD2. V gave up 2 bases and J gave up 9 bases; unmatched junction bases: 19. The V gene's germline CDR1 is DFQATT and CDR2 SNEGSKA (reference sequence). The CDR3 loop spans 20 amino acids. CDR3 sequence (DNA): TGCAGTGCTAGAATCCTAGGGGTCGAGGGACTAGCGGGGGGGCCTGGTGAGCAGTTCTTC. Its translation: CSARILGVEGLAGGPGEQFF.

The rearrangement links TRBV10-2 to TRBJ2-1, with TRBD2 identical over 7 bases. The V gene end was trimmed by 1 base and the J gene end by 8 bases; junction bases not matched to a gene: 8. The V gene's germline CDR1 is WSHSY and CDR2 SAAADI. The CDR3 contains 15 residues. The DNA of the CDR3 is TGCGCCAGCAGTGAGTGGGGGGGGAGCTCCTATGAGCAGTTCTTC. This sequence encodes CASSEWGGSSYEQFF.

This clonotype was found many times. This chain joins TRBV6-6 and TRBJ2-1; 11 positions agree with TRBD2. CDR1 MNHNY and CDR2 SVGAGI come from the germline V gene (reference sequence). V gave up 6 bases and J gave up 0 bases; unmatched junction bases: 7. This CDR3 contains 17 residues. For the CDR3, the DNA is TGTGCCAGCAGCTCCCGGACTAGCGGGCCCTCCTACAATGAGCAGTTCTTC. Protein: CASSSRTSGPSYNEQFF.

This clonotype was counted at least ten times. V and J are TRBV5-1 and TRBJ1-2; a possible D gene is TRBD1 (6 bases). The germline V gene has CDR1 SGHRS and CDR2 YFSETQ. The CDR3 loop spans 15 amino acids. Deletions cut 0 bases from V and 4 bases from J, with 13 bases between. The CDR3 DNA is TGCGCCAGCAGCTTGGAGGGCAGGGGAGGCTATGGCTACACCTTC. Translating gives CASSLEGRGGYGYTF.

This clonotype was seen repeatedly, ten times or more. This chain joins TRBV5-1 and TRBJ1-6, with D hard to call. Per the germline V gene, CDR1 is SGHRS and CDR2 is YFSETQ. Trimming cost V 4 bases and J 5 bases, with 13 bases left between them. This CDR3 is built from 15 residues. CDR3 region: CASSPESPHNSPLHF. The CDR3 DNA sequence: TGCGCCAGCAGCCCCGAGTCCCCGCATAATTCACCCCTCCACTTT.

As for this clonotype: One base away lies a much larger clone, so this may be a sequencing read error. The chain has TRBV6-5 and TRBJ1-6; TRBD1 is a possible D gene (6 bases). The CDR3 has 16 amino acids. Looked up from germline, CDR1 is MNHEY and CDR2 is SVGAGI. The V end lost 2 bases, the J end lost 5 bases, and 13 bases lay between the germline ends. CDR3 DNA: TGTGCCAGCAGTTACGTCGGCAGGGGCAATAATTCACCCCTCCACTTT. Translating it yields CASSYVGRGNNSPLHF.

Comments on this clonotype: This sequence may be a read error, since a much larger clone differs from it by one base. The rearrangement links TRBV27 to TRBJ1-5; D might be TRBD1 (5 bases). The germline CDR1 and CDR2 sequences are MNHEY and SMNVEV (reference sequence). V lost 5 bases to trimming and J lost 6 bases, with 20 bases between them. This CDR3 is 16 amino acids long. CDR3 in amino acids: CASSPLPDIIGQPQHF. The CDR3 bases are TGTGCCAGCAGTCCACTACCGGACATAATAGGTCAGCCCCAGCATTTT.

This clonotype was counted ten times or more. The chain employs TRBV19 and TRBJ2-3; a possible D gene is TRBD2 (6 bases). The CDR3 is 13 amino acids. V dropped 7 bases and J dropped 2 bases, with 10 bases sitting between them. CDR1 and CDR2 (germline): LNHDA, SQIVND (reference sequence). The CDR3 region has the DNA TGTGCCAGTAAGGAGGGGCCCACAGATACGCAGTATTTT. Its translation: CASKEGPTDTQYF.

This clonotype has ten or more counts. The CDR3 reads CSVEGASGQETQYF. The DNA of the CDR3 is TGCAGCGTTGAGGGGGCTAGCGGCCAAGAGACCCAGTACTTC. V usage is TRBV29-1 and J usage is TRBJ2-5; D may be TRBD2 (7 bases). Germline V gene data show CDR1 as SQVTM and CDR2 as ANQGSEA. The ends were cut back, 3 bases at V and 1 base at J, with 12 bases in the middle. The CDR3 spans 14 residues.

About this clonotype itself: A read error may produce the germline difference seen at one junction end. The chain carries TRBV7-2 and TRBJ2-6, with TRBD2 identical over 15 bases. The CDR3 length is 19 residues. Germline V gene sequence: CDR1 SGHTA, CDR2 FQGNSA. Here the CDR3 DNA reads TGTGCCAGCAGCCCCCGGAGGACTAGCGGGGGGGCTGGGGCCAACGTCCTGGCTTTC. Translated, it gives CASSPRRTSGGAGANVLAF.

This clonotype showed up many times. This chain links TRBV6-6 with TRBJ1-2; D unclear. Between the trimmed V and J ends, which lost 8 bases and 0 bases, there was a span of 13 bases. Germline CDR1 reads MNHNY; CDR2 reads SVGAGI (reference sequence). The CDR3 is 14 amino acids. CDR3 coding DNA: TGTGCCAGCGAGAAGGGTGAGCCTAACTATGGCTACACCTTC. This gives the protein CASEKGEPNYGYTF.